The 7 T cell receptor beta chains given below trace back to one sample, sequenced in a study of T-cell memory formation after mild COVID-19. TCRdb used MiXCR to reprocess the 5' RACE reads, holding one entry per CDR3 protein. The table lists approximately 150,000 distinct CDR3 sequences, 5.5% to 7% of them singletons. Sequences were obtained from PBMCs or a T cell subset sorted from them (not recorded which). The receptors shown here come from an adult woman who had mild COVID-19 (a few samples of this study predate the infection). Cell type and time point are not known.

This clonotype appeared many times. The chain carries TRBV6-6 and TRBJ2-2; D not resolved. Trimming shortened V by 2 bases and J by 6 bases, and 1 base separated the two germline ends. Germline V gives CDR1 MNHNY, CDR2 SVGAGI (reference sequence). This CDR3 is 11 amino acids long. The CDR3 DNA sequence: TGTGCCAGCAGTTACCCCGGGGAGCTGTTTTTT. Its translation: CASSYPGELFF.

The sample holds many counts of this clonotype. The rearrangement links TRBV27 to TRBJ1-2; possibly TRBD1 for D (6 bases). Per germline, CDR1 MNHEY and CDR2 SMNVEV (reference sequence). The CDR3 spans 14 residues. Trimming took off 5 bases at V and 1 base at J, with 11 bases between the two ends. The CDR3 here is CASSQTGDNYGYTF. CDR3 coding DNA: TGTGCCAGCAGTCAGACAGGAGATAACTATGGCTACACCTTC.

This clonotype was detected ten times or more. The J gene is TRBJ2-7, the V gene TRBV11-2; no clear D. V lost 1 base and J lost 3, with 7 bases in between. Germline V gene data show CDR1 as SGHAT and CDR2 as FQNNGV. The CDR3 has 13 amino acids. This CDR3 reads CASSLGHGYEQYF. The CDR3 DNA is TGTGCCAGCAGCTTAGGACACGGCTACGAGCAGTACTTC.

This clonotype has just a few counts. This sequence joins TRBV4-2 and TRBJ1-1; 7 bases align to TRBD1. The J segment lost 1 base and the V segment lost 4 bases, leaving 18 bases of the junction unmatched. CDR1 is LGHNA, CDR2 YNFKEQ, per germline. The CDR3 runs 19 residues. CDR3 amino acids: CASSPEGWAGGKGNTEAFF. As DNA, the CDR3 is TGTGCCAGCAGCCCAGAAGGGTGGGCAGGGGGTAAGGGGAACACTGAAGCTTTCTTT.

This clonotype was seen repeatedly, ten times or more. The chain employs TRBV4-1 and TRBJ1-1, with TRBD1 matching over 12 bases. Germline CDR1 reads MGHRA; CDR2 reads YSYEKL. This CDR3 region has 18 residues. Unmatched junction bases numbered 13, after V lost 3 bases and J lost 5 bases. The CDR3 DNA reads TGCGCCAGCAGCCACGCTATGGGGACAGGGGGCGAGGGGACTGAAGCTTTCTTT. Translating gives CASSHAMGTGGEGTEAFF.

This chain joins TRBV20-1 and TRBJ1-5; 8 bases are shared with TRBD1. Trimming at V came to 1 base and at J to 3 bases, leaving 2 bases not matched to a gene. In germline, CDR1 is DFQATT, CDR2 SNEGSKA (reference sequence). This CDR3 has 14 amino acids. CDR3: CSARGQGHNQPQHF. CDR3 nucleotides: TGCAGTGCTAGAGGACAGGGGCACAATCAGCCCCAGCATTTT.

This clonotype was counted only a few times. CDR3 coding DNA: TGTGCCAGCAGACAAGTTACAGGGGGCGGGTACGAGCAGTACTTC. Translated: CASRQVTGGGYEQYF. The chain has TRBV5-5 and TRBJ2-7, with 9 nucleotides matching TRBD1. This CDR3 is 15 amino acids long. The J segment lost 4 bases and the V segment lost 5 bases, leaving 10 bases of the junction unmatched. The germline gives CDR1 SGHKS, CDR2 YYEKEE (reference sequence).